Listed here are 19 T cell receptor beta chains from one sample, sequenced in a study of blood T cell repertoires in COVID-19. Here immunoSEQ multiplex PCR was the method, and the copy in TCRdb shows in-frame clones only, minus some. Here the sample spans 300,000 to 450,000 clones, about 90% being singletons. The sequenced material came from PBMCs or T cells enriched from blood (not recorded which). The receptors were sampled from a man aged 40-49 years in a cohort exposed to, infected with or recovered from COVID-19 (not recorded which).

The chain links TRBV27 to TRBJ1-2; 9 positions match TRBD1. Looked up from germline, CDR1 is MNHEY and CDR2 is SMNVEV (reference sequence). Germline trimming cut 10 bases from V and 6 bases from J; bases unmatched to any gene: 12. The CDR3 extends over 14 amino acids. The CDR3 loop reads CATCRTGGFDGYTF. In DNA form, the CDR3 reads TGTGCCACATGCAGAACAGGGGGCTTTGATGGCTACACCTTC.

The V and J genes are TRBV5-8 and TRBJ2-1, with 7 bases aligning to TRBD2. V trimming: 4 bases; J trimming: 4 bases; junction bases outside the gene matches: 8. Germline-derived CDR1 and CDR2 are SGHTS and YDEGEE. The CDR3 consists of 15 residues. The CDR3: CASSQPRRGYNEQFF. CDR3 coding DNA: TGTGCCAGCAGCCAACCTAGGCGGGGGTACAATGAGCAGTTCTTC. The full variable domain, its missing parts supplied by reference TRBV5-8 and TRBJ2-1, is EAGVTQSPTHLIKTRGQQATLRCSPISGHTSVYWYQQALGLGLQFLLWYDEGEERNRGNFPPRFSGRQFPNYSSELNVNALELEDSALYLCASSQPRRGYNEQFFGPGTRLTVL.

J is TRBJ1-5 and V is TRBV2, with unresolved D. The germline V gene encodes CDR1 SNHLY and CDR2 FYNNEI. This CDR3 is built from 15 residues. V lost 0 bases and J 2 bases, leaving 8 bases between the germline ends. DNA for the CDR3: TGTGCCAGCAGTGAAGCGGTGAGGGGCAATCAGCCCCAGCATTTT. This gives the protein CASSEAVRGNQPQHF.

There are a few counts of this clone. The rearrangement joins TRBV19 to TRBJ1-1; TRBD1 is a possible D gene (6 bases). Between the trimmed V and J ends, which lost 7 bases and 1 base, there was a span of 13 bases. This CDR3 is built from 14 residues. Per the germline V gene, CDR1 is LNHDA and CDR2 is SQIVND (reference sequence). CDR3 bases: TGTGCCAGTACCTTCGACAGGAGGAACACTGAAGCTTTCTTT. It specifies CASTFDRRNTEAFF.

V gene TRBV11-2 combines with J gene TRBJ1-1, with 10 positions matching TRBD1. Germline-derived CDR1 and CDR2 are SGHAT and FQNNGV. V trimming: 5 bases; J trimming: 0 bases; junction bases outside the gene matches: 9. There are 17 residues in the CDR3. The CDR3 here is CASSPGGQGSLNTEAFF. In nucleotides, the CDR3 is TGTGCCAGCAGCCCAGGGGGACAGGGGAGCCTGAACACTGAAGCTTTCTTT.

About this clone: Other DNA sequences in the sample encode the same CDR3. The CDR3 reads CASSPREDTGELFF. The CDR3 region has the DNA TGTGCCAGCTCACCCAGGGAGGACACCGGGGAGCTGTTTTTT. The chain employs TRBV18 and TRBJ2-2; TRBD2 is a possible D gene (6 bases). This CDR3 has 14 residues. In germline, CDR1 is KGHSH, CDR2 LQKENI. With 3 bases removed from V and 3 bases from J, the gap between germline ends came to 8 bases.

This chain joins TRBV10-2 and TRBJ1-1; D perhaps matches TRBD1 (6 bases). CDR3 length equals 14 residues. Trimming removed 8 bases from V and 0 bases from J, with 13 bases in between. From germline, CDR1 is WSHSY and CDR2 SAAADI. CDR3 sequence reads: CASRTGQMNTEAFF. CDR3 in DNA: TGCGCCAGCCGGACGGGACAAATGAACACTGAAGCTTTCTTT.

V and J are TRBV6-6 and TRBJ2-1; 10 bases align to TRBD2. Germline CDR1 reads MNHNY; CDR2 reads SVGAGI (reference sequence). The CDR3 extends over 16 amino acids. V gave up 2 bases and J gave up 1 base; unmatched junction bases: 2. The CDR3 loop reads CASSYPSGGSYNEQFF. CDR3 coding DNA: TGTGCCAGCAGTTACCCTAGCGGGGGATCCTACAATGAGCAGTTCTTC.

The chain links TRBV10-1 to TRBJ1-6, with 9 bases that match TRBD1. V lost 6 bases, J lost 6 bases, and 3 bases stayed unmatched. The V gene's germline CDR1 is WNHNN and CDR2 SYGVQD (reference sequence). This CDR3 is 14 amino acids long. The CDR3 spells CASRGGQGNSPLHF. The DNA of the CDR3 is TGCGCCAGCAGGGGGGGACAGGGTAATTCACCCCTCCACTTT.

The CDR3 loop is CASSQGPLAGVWQLEQYF. In DNA form, the CDR3 reads TGTGCCAGCAGCCAAGGTCCCCTAGCGGGAGTCTGGCAGTTGGAGCAGTACTTC. This rearrangement joins TRBV14 to TRBJ2-7, with 10 bases fitting TRBD2. Trimming at V came to 1 base and at J to 7 bases, leaving 16 bases not matched to a gene. The CDR3 runs to 18 residues. The germline V gene has CDR1 SGHDN and CDR2 FVKESK.

The chain couples TRBV6-1 to TRBJ2-3, with a weak D call TRBD1 (6 bases). The CDR3 contains 16 residues. V was cut by 2 bases and J by 0 bases, with 12 bases left in between. Germline CDR1 and CDR2: MNHNS and SASEGT. CDR3 residues: CASSEQGSRSTDTQYF. The CDR3 DNA is TGTGCCAGCAGTGAACAGGGGTCCCGAAGCACAGATACGCAGTATTTT.

V is TRBV2 and J is TRBJ2-1; weak D call: TRBD2 (5 bases). The CDR3 is 13 amino acids. Germline CDR1 is SNHLY and CDR2 is FYNNEI. Trimming took 0 bases from V and 10 from J, leaving 10 bases between them. The CDR3 is CASSEAQGGEQFF. CDR3 nucleotides: TGTGCCAGCAGTGAAGCTCAAGGAGGAGAGCAGTTCTTC.

This chain uses TRBV27 with TRBJ2-2; 12 bases align to TRBD1. The J segment lost 0 bases and the V segment lost 5 bases, leaving 10 bases of the junction unmatched. Germline loops: CDR1 MNHEY, CDR2 SMNVEV (reference sequence). The CDR3 is made up of 19 amino acids. For the CDR3, the DNA is TGTGCCAGCAGTGTCAATCCGGGACAGGGGGCATCGAACACCGGGGAGCTGTTTTTT. Translated: CASSVNPGQGASNTGELFF.

The chain couples TRBV25-1 to TRBJ2-2; 12 nucleotides line up with TRBD2. This CDR3 spans 15 amino acids. The V gene's germline CDR1 is MGHDK and CDR2 SYGVNS. J lost 8 bases, V lost 3 bases, and 4 bases had no gene match. The CDR3 bases are TGTGCCAGCAGTGATCGACTAGCGGGAGTTGGGGAGCTGTTTTTT. Its protein is CASSDRLAGVGELFF. Together with reference TRBV25-1 and TRBJ2-2, the CDR3 gives the full variable domain: EADIYQTPRYLVIGTGKKITLECSQTMGHDKMYWYQQDPGMELHLIHYSYGVNSTEKGDLSSESTVSRIRTEHFPLTLESARPSHTSQYLCASSDRLAGVGELFFGEGSRLTVL.

The sample holds one count of this clone. This rearrangement joins TRBV11-2 to TRBJ2-7, with 7 bases lining up with TRBD1. Germline trimming cut 5 bases from V and 3 bases from J; bases unmatched to any gene: 7. Germline-derived CDR1 and CDR2 are SGHAT and FQNNGV. CDR3 length: 14 residues. The CDR3 DNA sequence: TGTGCCAGCAGCCAGACGGCAGGGGGCTACGAGCAGTACTTC. Protein sequence: CASSQTAGGYEQYF. Drawing the rest from reference TRBV11-2 and TRBJ2-7, the complete variable domain is EAGVAQSPRYKIIEKRQSVAFWCNPISGHATLYWYQQILGQGPKLLIQFQNNGVVDDSQLPKDRFSAERLKGVDSTLKIQPAKLEDSAVYLCASSQTAGGYEQYFGPGTRLTVT.

This rearrangement joins TRBV3-1 (or the pseudogene TRBV3-2) to TRBJ2-7; perhaps TRBD1 as D (6 bases). The CDR3 is 14 amino acids. CDR1 is LGHDT and CDR2 is YNNKEL in the germline V gene (reference sequence). Trimming removed 3 bases at V and 2 bases at J, with 11 bases between. The CDR3 DNA sequence: TGTGCCAGCAGCCAGACAGGTTCCCCCTACGAGCAGTACTTC. This sequence encodes CASSQTGSPYEQYF.

This chain uses TRBV6-4 with TRBJ2-7; no clear D. Trimming left V 2 bases short and J 6 bases short, with 11 bases between. The CDR3 sequence is 13 residues long. CDR1 MRHNA and CDR2 SNTAGT come from the germline V gene. The CDR3 sequence: CASSDKETTEQYF. The CDR3 DNA sequence: TGTGCCAGCAGTGACAAGGAGACCACCGAGCAGTACTTC.

This chain joins TRBV6-5 and TRBJ2-1, with D possibly TRBD2 on 6 matching bases. The germline V gene has CDR1 MNHEY and CDR2 SVGAGI. This CDR3 has 13 amino acids. The ends were cut back, 9 bases at V and 8 bases at J, with 17 bases in the middle. In nucleotides, the CDR3 is TGTGCCAGTTACACTAGCTTTGGGGATGAGCAGTTCTTC. Translating it yields CASYTSFGDEQFF.

V usage is TRBV7-9 and J usage is TRBJ2-7; TRBD2 agrees at 7 bases. Germline V gives CDR1 SEHNR, CDR2 FQNEAQ (reference sequence). The CDR3 sequence is 14 residues long. J gave up 2 bases and V 3 bases, and 4 bases lay outside the gene matches. The CDR3 DNA sequence: TGTGCCAGCAGCTTGGGCGGGAGCGCCTACGAGCAGTACTTC. Amino acid sequence: CASSLGGSAYEQYF.